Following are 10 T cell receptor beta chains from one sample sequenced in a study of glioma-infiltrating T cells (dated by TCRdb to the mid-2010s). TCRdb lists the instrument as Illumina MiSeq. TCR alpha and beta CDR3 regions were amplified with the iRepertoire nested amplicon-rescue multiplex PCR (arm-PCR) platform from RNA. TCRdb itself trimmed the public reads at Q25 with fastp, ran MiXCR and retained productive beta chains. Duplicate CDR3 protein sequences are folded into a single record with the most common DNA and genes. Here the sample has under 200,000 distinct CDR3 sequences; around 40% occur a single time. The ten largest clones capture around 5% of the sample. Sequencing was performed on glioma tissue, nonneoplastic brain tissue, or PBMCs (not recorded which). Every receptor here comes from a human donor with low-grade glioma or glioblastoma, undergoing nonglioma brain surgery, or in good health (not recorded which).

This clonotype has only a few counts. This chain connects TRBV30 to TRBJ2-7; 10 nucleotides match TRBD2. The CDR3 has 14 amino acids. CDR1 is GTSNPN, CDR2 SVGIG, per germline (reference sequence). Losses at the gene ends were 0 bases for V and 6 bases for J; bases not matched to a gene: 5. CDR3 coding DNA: TGTGCCTGGAGTGTTGGGACTAGCGATTTCGAGCAGTACTTC. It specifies CAWSVGTSDFEQYF.

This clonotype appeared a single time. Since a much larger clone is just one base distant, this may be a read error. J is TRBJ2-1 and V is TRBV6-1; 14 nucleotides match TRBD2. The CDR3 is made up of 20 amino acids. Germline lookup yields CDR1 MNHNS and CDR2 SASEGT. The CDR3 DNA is TGTGACAGCAGCAAAGGGAGGACTAGCGGGAGGCTGAGCTCCTACAATGAGCAGTTCTTC. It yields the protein CDSSKGRTSGRLSSYNEQFF.

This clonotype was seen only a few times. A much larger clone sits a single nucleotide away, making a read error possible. The CDR3 DNA sequence: TGTGCCAGCAGGGGGACAGGGGTCAGTGAAAGACTGTTTTTT. Its protein is CASRGTGVSERLFF. The chain combines TRBV27 with TRBJ1-4, with TRBD1 identical over 10 bases. The CDR3 has 14 residues. The germline V gene has CDR1 MNHEY and CDR2 SMNVEV (reference sequence).

CDR3 amino acids: CSVRPTGNEQYF. CDR3 nucleotides: TGCAGCGTTCGTCCGACGGGTAACGAGCAGTACTTC. The V and J genes are TRBV29-1 and TRBJ2-7; D remains unclear. The germline V gene encodes CDR1 SQVTM and CDR2 ANQGSEA. Trimming cost V 5 bases and J 5 bases, with 13 bases left between them. CDR3 length: 12 residues.

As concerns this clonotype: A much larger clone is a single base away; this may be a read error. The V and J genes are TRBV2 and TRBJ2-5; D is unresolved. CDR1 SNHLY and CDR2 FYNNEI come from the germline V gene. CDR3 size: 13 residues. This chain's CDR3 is CAGSELRGETQYF. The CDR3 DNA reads TGTGCCGGCAGTGAGCTGAGAGGAGAGACCCAGTACTTC.

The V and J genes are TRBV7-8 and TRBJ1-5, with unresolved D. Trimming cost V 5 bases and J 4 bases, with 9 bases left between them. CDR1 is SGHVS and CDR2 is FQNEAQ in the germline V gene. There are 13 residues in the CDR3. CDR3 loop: CASSKNRNQPQHF. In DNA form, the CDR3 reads TGTGCCAGCAGCAAGAATAGAAATCAGCCCCAGCATTTT.

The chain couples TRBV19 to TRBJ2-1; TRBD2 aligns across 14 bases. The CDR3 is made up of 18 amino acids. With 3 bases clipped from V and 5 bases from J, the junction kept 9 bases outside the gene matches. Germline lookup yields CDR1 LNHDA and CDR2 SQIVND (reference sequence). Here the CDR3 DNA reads TGTGCCAGTAGTATCGGACTAGCGGGAGGCTTGTCCCACAATGAGCAGTTCTTC. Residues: CASSIGLAGGLSHNEQFF.

The CDR3 spells CASSLTVRPAGRQYF. DNA for the CDR3: TGTGCCAGCAGTTTAACGGTTAGGCCAGCCGGGAGGCAGTACTTC. This chain uses TRBV12-3 or TRBV12-4 with TRBJ2-7; the D gene is possibly TRBD2 (6 bases). V lost 2 bases and J lost 9, with 20 bases in between. The CDR3 runs to 15 residues.

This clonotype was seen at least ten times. The CDR3 sequence: CASSLAGYEQFF. DNA for the CDR3: TGTGCCAGCAGCTTAGCGGGATATGAGCAGTTCTTC. The V and J genes are TRBV7-2 and TRBJ2-1; D remains ambiguous. This CDR3 comprises 12 residues. The ends were cut back, 0 bases at V and 8 bases at J, with 5 bases in the middle. Germline V gene sequence: CDR1 SGHTA, CDR2 FQGNSA.

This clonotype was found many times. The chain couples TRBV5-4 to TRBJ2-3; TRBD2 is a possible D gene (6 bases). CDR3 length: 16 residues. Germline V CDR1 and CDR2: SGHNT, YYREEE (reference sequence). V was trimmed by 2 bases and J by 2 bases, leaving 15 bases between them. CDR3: CASSFRDLATTDTQYF. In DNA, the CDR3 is TGTGCCAGCAGCTTCCGGGATCTAGCGACCACAGATACGCAGTATTTT.